A single sample gave rise to the 28 T cell receptor beta chains below, sequenced in a study of blood T cell repertoires in COVID-19. The data were produced by immunoSEQ multiplex PCR, yet TCRdb's version contains in-frame clones alone and is incomplete. The sample consists of 250,000 to 350,000 clones, 90% of them appearing once. Source material: peripheral blood. These receptors all come from a woman in her 30s with COVID-19, enrolled during active disease.

The V gene is TRBV15, the J gene TRBJ1-1; a weak D match, TRBD1 (5 bases). The V and J ends lost 4 bases and 0 bases respectively, with 15 bases between them. The germline CDR1 and CDR2 sequences are LNHNV and YYDKDF (reference sequence). The CDR3 totals 16 residues. The CDR3: CATSTSINRMNTEAFF. The CDR3 nucleotides read TGTGCCACCAGCACAAGCATCAACAGGATGAACACTGAAGCTTTCTTT.

The V gene is TRBV2, the J gene TRBJ2-7, with TRBD2 matching 10 bases. The CDR3 sequence is 16 residues long. CDR1 SNHLY and CDR2 FYNNEI come from the germline V gene. Germline trimming cut 5 bases from V and 7 bases from J; bases unmatched to any gene: 14. CDR3 DNA sequence: TGTGCCAGCAGTCAATCGACTAGCGGGCCTGAGGGGGAGCAGTACTTC. It encodes CASSQSTSGPEGEQYF. The full variable domain, with the rest looked up from reference TRBV2 and TRBJ2-7, is EPEVTQTPSHQVTQMGQEVILRCVPISNHLYFYWYRQILGQKVEFLVSFYNNEISEKSEIFDDQFSVERPDGSNFTLKIRSTKLEDSAMYFCASSQSTSGPEGEQYFGPGTRLTVT.

The genes are TRBV13 and TRBJ2-3; 7 bases fit TRBD2. CDR3 length: 15 amino acids. The V and J ends lost 1 base and 2 bases, in that order; junction bases with no gene match: 3. CDR1 is PRHDT and CDR2 is FYEKMQ in the germline V gene (reference sequence). The CDR3 loop is CASSLDLAATDTQYF. The CDR3 DNA sequence: TGTGCCAGCAGCTTAGACCTAGCGGCCACAGATACGCAGTATTTT.

The CDR3 protein is CASSSTGAIYGYTF. Here the CDR3 DNA reads TGTGCCAGTAGTAGTACAGGGGCGATCTATGGCTACACCTTC. V is TRBV19 and J is TRBJ1-2; 7 nucleotides agree with TRBD1. This CDR3 is 14 amino acids long. Germline V gene lookup returns CDR1 LNHDA and CDR2 SQIVND (reference sequence). V lost 4 bases, J lost 4 bases, and 6 bases stayed unmatched.

V usage is TRBV5-1 and J usage is TRBJ2-7; TRBD2 matches 10 bases. This CDR3 is 13 amino acids long. The germline V gene has CDR1 SGHRS and CDR2 YFSETQ. J was trimmed by 6 bases and V by 2 bases; bases with no gene match: 2. The CDR3 DNA sequence: TGCGCCAGCAGCTTAGCGGGAGGGGTCGAGCAGTACTTC. Residues: CASSLAGGVEQYF.

The V call is TRBV19, the J call TRBJ1-2, with 7 bases matching TRBD1. Germline trimming cut 4 bases from V and 3 bases from J; bases unmatched to any gene: 11. This CDR3 spans 16 amino acids. Germline CDR1 LNHDA, CDR2 SQIVND (reference sequence). The CDR3 region has the DNA TGTGCCAGTAGTAGAGGGGACAGCTCCAAGGACTATGGCTACACCTTC. This codes for CASSRGDSSKDYGYTF.

The chain combines TRBV7-2 with TRBJ1-5; 7 nucleotides line up with TRBD1. CDR1 and CDR2 from the germline V gene are SGHTA and FQGNSA. The V and J ends lost 5 bases and 0 bases, in that order; junction bases with no gene match: 7. This CDR3 is 16 amino acids long. This CDR3 is CASSRWGTDSNQPQHF. For the CDR3, the DNA is TGTGCCAGCAGCCGCTGGGGGACAGATAGCAATCAGCCCCAGCATTTT.

This clone was detected a few times. V is TRBV6-6 and J is TRBJ1-1, with a weak D call TRBD1 (5 bases). The CDR3 contains 12 residues. Looked up from germline, CDR1 is MNHNY and CDR2 is SVGAGI (reference sequence). Deletions cut 10 bases from V and 5 bases from J, with 14 bases between. The CDR3, as DNA: TGTGCCACCTATGGGGAGGGGACTGAAGCTTTCTTT. Protein product: CATYGEGTEAFF.

The genes are TRBV11-2 and TRBJ2-7, with 7 bases that match TRBD2. Trimming cost V 1 base and J 0 bases; bases outside gene matches: 3. Per germline, CDR1 SGHAT and CDR2 FQNNGV. This CDR3 is 15 amino acids long. The CDR3 loop is CASSLVLASSYEQYF. For the CDR3, the DNA is TGTGCCAGCAGCTTAGTACTAGCGAGCTCCTACGAGCAGTACTTC.

V gene TRBV19 combines with J gene TRBJ2-1; 13 bases match TRBD2. J was trimmed by 5 bases and V by 3 bases; bases with no gene match: 16. Germline V gives CDR1 LNHDA, CDR2 SQIVND (reference sequence). The CDR3 consists of 20 residues. CDR3 loop: CASSIWTARTSGSSNNEQFF. In DNA, the CDR3 is TGTGCCAGTAGTATTTGGACAGCCCGGACTAGCGGGAGTTCAAACAATGAGCAGTTCTTC. Drawing the rest from reference TRBV19 and TRBJ2-1, the complete variable domain is DGGITQSPKYLFRKEGQNVTLSCEQNLNHDAMYWYRQDPGQGLRLIYYSQIVNDFQKGDIAEGYSVSREKKESFPLTVTSAQKNPTAFYLCASSIWTARTSGSSNNEQFFGPGTRLTVL.

This CDR3 is CSVEDLLAGGSYNEQFF. The CDR3 bases are TGCAGCGTTGAAGATCTTCTGGCGGGAGGTTCCTACAATGAGCAGTTCTTC. This rearrangement joins TRBV29-1 to TRBJ2-1, with 8 nucleotides matching TRBD2. V lost 0 bases to trimming and J lost 1 base; unmatched junction nucleotides: 8. This CDR3 is built from 17 residues. CDR1 and CDR2 (germline): SQVTM, ANQGSEA.

V gene TRBV10-3 combines with J gene TRBJ2-7, with TRBD2 identical over 7 bases. The CDR3 is 16 residues long. In germline, CDR1 is ENHRY, CDR2 SYGVKD. The V segment lost 4 bases and the J segment 0 bases; nucleotides outside the gene matches: 9. CDR3 DNA sequence: TGTGCCATCAGTGTGAGGGCTAGCGGCCTCTCCTACGAGCAGTACTTC. It codes for CAISVRASGLSYEQYF.

The rearrangement uses TRBV2 and TRBJ1-1; D is undetermined. V shed 5 bases and J shed 5 bases, with 12 bases lying between them. Germline V gives CDR1 SNHLY, CDR2 FYNNEI. The CDR3 consists of 13 residues. The CDR3 reads CASSSEEGTEAFF. DNA of the CDR3: TGTGCCAGCAGTTCAGAGGAGGGAACTGAAGCTTTCTTT.

The chain couples TRBV3-1 (or the pseudogene TRBV3-2) to TRBJ1-1; perhaps TRBD1 as D (6 bases). Germline-derived CDR1 and CDR2 are LGHDT and YNNKEL (reference sequence). The CDR3 extends over 16 amino acids. V was trimmed by 0 bases and J by 1 base, leaving 12 bases between them. CDR3 residues: CASSQDRGFGNTEAFF. The DNA for the CDR3 is TGTGCCAGCAGCCAAGATAGGGGGTTTGGGAACACTGAAGCTTTCTTT.

The chain couples TRBV7-9 to TRBJ1-1; D gene uncertain. Germline assignment: CDR1 SEHNR and CDR2 FQNEAQ (reference sequence). This CDR3 region has 11 residues. With 5 bases removed from V and 7 bases from J, the gap between germline ends came to 8 bases. The CDR3 here is CASSQGGEAFF. DNA for the CDR3: TGTGCCAGCAGCCAAGGAGGTGAAGCTTTCTTT.

The rearrangement links TRBV11-2 to TRBJ2-7, with TRBD1 identical over 7 bases. CDR1 and CDR2 (germline): SGHAT, FQNNGV. The V gene end was trimmed by 3 bases and the J gene end by 2 bases; junction bases not matched to a gene: 10. This CDR3 comprises 16 residues. CDR3 residues: CASSFNLNRGAYEQYF. CDR3 in DNA: TGTGCCAGCAGCTTTAACCTTAACAGGGGTGCCTACGAGCAGTACTTC.

A single count supports this clone. V is TRBV5-6 and J is TRBJ2-5; 8 bases fit TRBD1. The CDR3 runs 15 residues. J was trimmed by 4 bases and V by 0 bases; bases with no gene match: 5. Germline CDR1 and CDR2: SGHDT and YYEEEE. This chain's CDR3 is CASSLERTGRETQYF. The CDR3 DNA sequence: TGTGCCAGCAGCTTGGAGCGGACAGGGAGAGAGACCCAGTACTTC.

The CDR3 nucleotides are TGTGCCAGCAGCTTGGGAGGGCTGGGAGAGCAGTTCTTC. Translating it yields CASSLGGLGEQFF. J is TRBJ2-1 and V is TRBV7-9, with 7 bases matching TRBD2. V lost 3 bases and J lost 10; bases outside the gene matches: 6. CDR3 length: 13 amino acids. Germline loops: CDR1 SEHNR, CDR2 FQNEAQ (reference sequence).

The V and J genes are TRBV19 and TRBJ1-4; TRBD1 aligns across 7 bases. CDR1 is LNHDA and CDR2 is SQIVND in the germline V gene (reference sequence). J was trimmed by 2 bases and V by 3 bases; bases with no gene match: 6. There are 16 residues in the CDR3. CDR3 DNA sequence: TGTGCCAGTAGTATGAACAGGGGTGGCACTAATGAAAAACTGTTTTTT. It specifies CASSMNRGGTNEKLFF. The variable domain in full, with the rest retrieved from reference TRBV19 and TRBJ1-4, is DGGITQSPKYLFRKEGQNVTLSCEQNLNHDAMYWYRQDPGQGLRLIYYSQIVNDFQKGDIAEGYSVSREKKESFPLTVTSAQKNPTAFYLCASSMNRGGTNEKLFFGSGTQLSVL.

The chain has TRBV5-1 and TRBJ2-1, with a possible D match to TRBD1 (6 bases). V dropped 0 bases and J dropped 8 bases, with 12 bases sitting between them. Per germline, CDR1 SGHRS and CDR2 YFSETQ. The CDR3 sequence is 14 residues long. As DNA, the CDR3 is TGCGCCAGCAGCTTGGCGCAGGGGTGGGATGAGCAGTTCTTC. Amino acids: CASSLAQGWDEQFF.

The chain employs TRBV5-1 and TRBJ2-1; 10 bases agree with TRBD1. The V and J ends lost 4 bases and 1 base, in that order; junction bases with no gene match: 2. This CDR3 spans 15 amino acids. Germline CDR1 and CDR2: SGHRS and YFSETQ. CDR3 nucleotide sequence: TGCGCCAGCAGCCTGGACAGGGGGTCCTACAATGAGCAGTTCTTC. It codes for CASSLDRGSYNEQFF.

The J gene is TRBJ1-5, the V gene TRBV7-2; weak D call: TRBD1 (6 bases). V was cut by 7 bases and J by 4 bases, with 14 bases left in between. This CDR3 spans 14 amino acids. Germline CDR1 and CDR2: SGHTA and FQGNSA. Written as DNA, the CDR3 is TGTGCCAGCACGACCTCCGGGACAAATCAGCCCCAGCATTTT. Residues: CASTTSGTNQPQHF.

The J gene is TRBJ2-1, the V gene TRBV6-5; 12 bases align to TRBD2. Germline-derived CDR1 and CDR2 are MNHEY and SVGAGI. V trimming: 8 bases; J trimming: 4 bases; junction bases outside the gene matches: 3. The CDR3 runs to 14 residues. CDR3 sequence: CASGLAGPYNEQFF. The CDR3 region has the DNA TGTGCCAGCGGACTAGCGGGACCATACAATGAGCAGTTCTTC.

The V and J genes are TRBV9 and TRBJ2-2, with 7 bases fitting TRBD2. V gave up 1 base and J gave up 5 bases; unmatched junction bases: 5. Per germline, CDR1 SGDLS and CDR2 YYNGEE. The CDR3 has 15 amino acids. CDR3 in DNA: TGTGCCAGCAGCGTAACCGGGGGAGGGACCGGGGAGCTGTTTTTT. Its translation is CASSVTGGGTGELFF.

V usage is TRBV2 and J usage is TRBJ2-1; 14 bases are shared with TRBD2. The CDR3 has 15 residues. Trimming cost V 6 bases and J 10 bases; bases outside gene matches: 8. CDR1 SNHLY and CDR2 FYNNEI come from the germline V gene. The CDR3 region is CASRTTSGRAGEQFF. The CDR3 region has the DNA TGTGCCAGCAGGACGACTAGCGGGAGGGCAGGGGAGCAGTTCTTC.

The V gene is TRBV5-5, the J gene TRBJ2-5, with D perhaps matching TRBD2 (6 bases). The CDR3 spans 13 residues. Trimming shortened V by 6 bases and J by 7 bases, and 16 bases separated the two germline ends. CDR1 is SGHKS and CDR2 is YYEKEE in the germline V gene (reference sequence). CDR3 protein: CASTPGGVGTQYF. CDR3 DNA: TGTGCCAGCACCCCTGGCGGGGTCGGGACCCAGTACTTC.

The gene calls are TRBV3-1 (or the pseudogene TRBV3-2) and TRBJ1-2; D unclear. The CDR3 contains 13 residues. Trimming took 4 bases from V and 8 from J, leaving 14 bases between them. CDR1 is LGHDT, CDR2 YNNKEL, per germline (reference sequence). This chain's CDR3 is CASSPGDGFGYTF. In nucleotides, the CDR3 is TGTGCCAGCAGCCCTGGAGATGGGTTCGGCTACACCTTC.

The rearrangement links TRBV19 to TRBJ2-7; TRBD1 matches 8 bases. There are 16 residues in the CDR3. V lost 3 bases, J lost 6 bases, and 13 bases stayed unmatched. The germline V gene has CDR1 LNHDA and CDR2 SQIVND (reference sequence). The CDR3 loop reads CASSISLGQGASEQYF. The CDR3 DNA reads as TGTGCCAGTAGTATTTCCCTAGGGCAGGGGGCTAGCGAGCAGTACTTC.